One and the same sample provided the 19 T cell receptor beta chains below, sequenced in a study of blood T cell repertoires in COVID-19. Sequenced by immunoSEQ multiplex PCR; TCRdb stores in-frame clones only, minus some. The data show tens of thousands of clones, 89% seen once. The specimen was peripheral blood. Source of these receptors: a woman in her 70s with acute or convalescent COVID-19.

The J gene is TRBJ2-2, the V gene TRBV3-1 (or the pseudogene TRBV3-2), with 8 bases fitting TRBD2. The trim removed 3 bases at V and 2 bases at J, leaving 5 bases unmatched. The CDR3 covers 16 residues. Germline loops: CDR1 LGHDT, CDR2 YNNKEL (reference sequence). CDR3 sequence: CASSHRGGANTGELFF. Written as DNA, the CDR3 is TGTGCCAGCAGCCATCGGGGGGGAGCTAACACCGGGGAGCTGTTTTTT.

The rearrangement links TRBV7-9 to TRBJ2-1; 11 bases are a match to TRBD2. The germline V gene encodes CDR1 SEHNR and CDR2 FQNEAQ (reference sequence). Unmatched junction bases numbered 7, after V lost 5 bases and J lost 7 bases. The length of the CDR3 is 15 residues. As DNA, the CDR3 is TGTGCCAGCAGCCGATCTAGCGGGGGGTATAATGAGCAGTTCTTC. Protein sequence: CASSRSSGGYNEQFF.

The chain is built from TRBV18 and TRBJ1-2; tentative D call: TRBD1 (5 bases). Trimming removed 2 bases from V and 0 bases from J, with 10 bases in between. The CDR3 spans 15 residues. Germline values: CDR1 KGHSH, CDR2 LQKENI. Here the CDR3 DNA reads TGTGCCAGCTCACCATTAGACAGTGCTAACTATGGCTACACCTTC. It specifies CASSPLDSANYGYTF.

This chain uses TRBV18 with TRBJ2-7, with 14 bases identical to TRBD2. From germline, CDR1 is KGHSH and CDR2 LQKENI. The V segment lost 6 bases and the J segment 4 bases; nucleotides outside the gene matches: 8. The CDR3 loop spans 16 amino acids. The CDR3 region is CASSQRLAGGPYEQYF. In nucleotides, the CDR3 is TGTGCCAGCTCCCAAAGACTAGCGGGAGGGCCTTACGAGCAGTACTTC.

The chain joins TRBV4-1 to TRBJ2-3; 12 bases fit TRBD2. J gave up 6 bases and V 1 base, and 8 bases lay outside the gene matches. CDR1 and CDR2 (germline): MGHRA, YSYEKL. This CDR3 is 17 amino acids long. As DNA, the CDR3 is TGCGCCAGCAGCCAAGTTTGGACTAGCGGGGTTTCGGATACGCAGTATTTT. Translating it yields CASSQVWTSGVSDTQYF.

The rearrangement links TRBV18 to TRBJ2-1; possible D gene TRBD2, 6 bases. Germline V lookup: CDR1 KGHSH, CDR2 LQKENI. Trimming shortened V by 7 bases and J by 9 bases, and 22 bases separated the two germline ends. The CDR3 length is 15 residues. CDR3 sequence (DNA): TGTGCCAGCTTACCGGGGCTAGCTAAGGGAGGTGAGCAGTTCTTC. It is translated as CASLPGLAKGGEQFF.

This chain connects TRBV6-1 to TRBJ2-7; D might be TRBD2 (6 bases). The germline V gene encodes CDR1 MNHNS and CDR2 SASEGT. The CDR3 sequence is 15 residues long. V dropped 0 bases and J dropped 4 bases, with 13 bases sitting between them. The CDR3 region has the DNA TGTGCCAGCAGTGAAGCGGGGGGACTTCCATACGAGCAGTACTTC. Translation gives CASSEAGGLPYEQYF.

The J gene is TRBJ2-1, the V gene TRBV6-5, with 13 bases matching TRBD2. Per germline, CDR1 MNHEY and CDR2 SVGAGI. The V segment lost 4 bases and the J segment 5 bases; nucleotides outside the gene matches: 5. CDR3 length: 16 residues. CDR3 sequence reads: CASSWELAGGNNEQFF. CDR3 coding DNA: TGTGCCAGCAGTTGGGAACTAGCGGGGGGGAACAATGAGCAGTTCTTC.

The chain employs TRBV6-6 and TRBJ1-6; TRBD1 matches 7 bases. There are 12 residues in the CDR3. The V gene end was trimmed by 10 bases and the J gene end by 6 bases; junction bases not matched to a gene: 3. Germline V gene sequence: CDR1 MNHNY, CDR2 SVGAGI (reference sequence). The CDR3 here is CATRDSNSPLHF. CDR3 nucleotide sequence: TGTGCCACCCGGGACAGTAATTCACCCCTCCACTTT.

The rearrangement links TRBV4-1 to TRBJ1-4; 10 nucleotides agree with TRBD1. The V gene end was trimmed by 4 bases and the J gene end by 7 bases; junction bases not matched to a gene: 3. CDR3 length equals 14 residues. The germline V gene has CDR1 MGHRA and CDR2 YSYEKL. The CDR3 sequence: CASSLGQGTEKLFF. For the CDR3, the DNA is TGCGCCAGCAGCCTGGGACAGGGGACTGAAAAACTGTTTTTT.

The J gene is TRBJ1-1, the V gene TRBV7-8; possible D gene TRBD1, 5 bases. The ends were cut back, 5 bases at V and 6 bases at J, with 13 bases in the middle. Looked up from germline, CDR1 is SGHVS and CDR2 is FQNEAQ. The CDR3 length is 13 residues. CDR3 bases: TGTGCCAGCAGCCTGTCCCGGGGGTCTGAAGCTTTCTTT. Amino acid sequence: CASSLSRGSEAFF.

The rearrangement links TRBV5-1 to TRBJ2-1, with TRBD1 matching 7 bases. Trimming at V came to 0 bases and at J to 0 bases, leaving 3 bases not matched to a gene. CDR3 length: 16 amino acids. Germline CDR1 SGHRS, CDR2 YFSETQ. The CDR3 sequence is CASSLDAGGSYNEQFF. DNA of the CDR3: TGCGCCAGCAGCTTGGATGCAGGGGGCTCCTACAATGAGCAGTTCTTC.

The rearrangement joins TRBV12-3 or TRBV12-4 to TRBJ2-4; perhaps TRBD2 as D (6 bases). This CDR3 contains 12 residues. V lost 3 bases to trimming and J lost 7 bases, with 7 bases between them. The CDR3 nucleotides are TGTGCCAGCAGTTTCACTAGCAACATTCAGTACTTC. As protein: CASSFTSNIQYF.

The gene calls are TRBV27 and TRBJ1-1; D unclear. The CDR3 runs to 13 residues. Looked up from germline, CDR1 is MNHEY and CDR2 is SMNVEV (reference sequence). V lost 4 bases and J 1 base, leaving 7 bases between the germline ends. CDR3 coding DNA: TGTGCCAGCAGTTGGAACAGGAACACTGAAGCTTTCTTT. This gives the protein CASSWNRNTEAFF.

The rearrangement links TRBV7-9 to TRBJ2-5; no definite D call. Germline CDR1 reads SEHNR; CDR2 reads FQNEAQ (reference sequence). V was shortened by 6 bases and J by 2 bases, with 10 bases between the two germline ends. The CDR3 totals 13 residues. CDR3 DNA sequence: TGTGCCAGCAGGTCCACGACTCAAGAGACCCAGTACTTC. Translation: CASRSTTQETQYF.

The sample holds one count of this clone. The genes are TRBV28 and TRBJ1-2, with 9 bases identical to TRBD1. The CDR3 is 16 amino acids. Germline values: CDR1 MDHEN, CDR2 SYDVKM. Trimming took 6 bases from V and 5 from J; bases not matched to a gene: 13. CDR3 sequence (DNA): TGTGCCAGCAGCCGTGCCGGAACAGGGGGCGGTTATGGCTACACCTTC. It is translated as CASSRAGTGGGYGYTF.

This rearrangement joins TRBV7-9 to TRBJ2-7; 9 nucleotides line up with TRBD1. In germline, CDR1 is SEHNR, CDR2 FQNEAQ (reference sequence). With 7 bases clipped from V and 6 bases from J, the junction kept 13 bases outside the gene matches. This CDR3 comprises 15 residues. This CDR3 reads CASNSGDRALSEQYV. The CDR3 DNA sequence: TGTGCCAGCAACTCCGGGGACAGGGCCCTATCCGAGCAGTACGTC.

The V and J genes are TRBV5-1 and TRBJ2-7, with 7 bases lining up with TRBD1. Germline V gives CDR1 SGHRS, CDR2 YFSETQ. This CDR3 is built from 14 residues. J lost 3 bases, V lost 4 bases, and 7 bases had no gene match. This chain's CDR3 is CASSKDRPDYEQYF. The CDR3 nucleotides read TGCGCCAGCAGCAAGGACAGGCCGGACTACGAGCAGTACTTC.

Remarks on this clone: At the DNA level, this CDR3 is encoded by other sequences in the same sample as well. The CDR3 nucleotides read TGTGCCAGCTCACCACCGGCGGGGGCTAACACTGAAGCTTTCTTT. It specifies CASSPPAGANTEAFF. The chain links TRBV18 to TRBJ1-1; weak D call: TRBD1 (6 bases). CDR3 size: 15 residues. Germline CDR1 is KGHSH and CDR2 is LQKENI. Trimming pared 0 bases from V and 2 bases from J, leaving 10 bases between.